This T cell receptor (beta chain) was profiled in a study of T cell responses to AZD1222 COVID-19 vaccine. V dropped 3 bases and J dropped 3 bases, with 8 bases sitting between them. CDR1 and CDR2 from the germline V gene are MNHEY and SVGEGT. This CDR3 contains 13 residues. Repertoires were generated with immunoSEQ multiplex PCR, while TCRdb's copy carries only in-frame clones and drops some. The sample records some 140,000 clones, 70% to 90% being singletons. Sequencing used peripheral blood, obtained on day 0 of AZD1222 vaccination. The sequence was obtained from an adult in good health. J is TRBJ2-5 and V is TRBV6-2 or TRBV6-3; D unclear. CDR3 amino acids: CASSYLAKETQYF. The CDR3 bases are TGTGCCAGCAGTTATTTAGCAAAAGAGACCCAGTACTTC.